This note documents a single T cell receptor beta chain sequence. What it binds is unknown. Germline values: CDR1 SGHAT, CDR2 FQDESV (reference sequence). This CDR3 spans 15 amino acids. V was clipped by 5 bases and J by 6 bases; unmatched bases: 10. This entry is derived from a study of blood T cells in healthy people across ages. Study-wide results and limits: Reliance upon unsorted PBMCs precluded definitive naive versus antigen-experienced comparison. Roughly linear declines in TCR beta diversity per million T cells occurred with age. Researchers report that TCR beta diversity correlated strongly with naive T cell percentage.

A second PCR, run for roughly 7 to 12 cycles, used a sample-barcoded 5' primer plus a J-beta primer mix. TCRdb recomputed calls from the 5' RACE reads with MiXCR, one row per CDR3 protein. The sample shows approximately 350,000 distinct CDR3 sequences, 50% to 60% of them seen only once. This sequence joins TRBV11-1 and TRBJ2-1; 7 bases map to TRBD1. The material sequenced was blood. The clonotype comes from a man aged 55-75 years in good health. CDR3 nucleotide sequence: TGTGCCAGCAGCCCAACAGGGGCCTTACTCAATGAGCAGTTCTTC. This gives the protein CASSPTGALLNEQFF.